A single sample gave rise to the 13 T cell receptor beta chains below, sequenced in a study of blood T cell repertoires in COVID-19. TCRdb's table, derived via immunoSEQ multiplex PCR, lists solely in-frame clones and lacks some. The table shows about 110,000 clones, with 70% to 90% occurring only once. The sequencing sample was made of peripheral blood. These receptors were collected from a man in his forties or fifties with active or convalescent COVID-19.

The chain joins TRBV3-1 (or the pseudogene TRBV3-2) to TRBJ1-6; perhaps TRBD1 as D (5 bases). The CDR3 is made up of 16 amino acids. V was trimmed by 0 bases and J by 4 bases, leaving 10 bases between them. The germline gives CDR1 LGHDT, CDR2 YNNKEL (reference sequence). CDR3 loop: CASSQDRAGYNSPLHF. CDR3 nucleotide sequence: TGTGCCAGCAGCCAAGACAGGGCTGGGTATAATTCACCCCTCCACTTT.

The genes are TRBV4-1 and TRBJ2-1, with 7 bases matching TRBD1. The V gene's germline CDR1 is MGHRA and CDR2 YSYEKL. This CDR3 spans 15 amino acids. V trimming: 5 bases; J trimming: 4 bases; junction bases outside the gene matches: 8. This CDR3 reads CASSFRDSGYNEQFF. In DNA form, the CDR3 reads TGCGCCAGCAGCTTCCGGGACAGTGGGTACAATGAGCAGTTCTTC.

The gene calls are TRBV20-1 and TRBJ1-4; D is perhaps TRBD1 (6 bases). Looked up from germline, CDR1 is DFQATT and CDR2 is SNEGSKA (reference sequence). V was cut by 3 bases and J by 4 bases, with 15 bases left in between. There are 15 residues in the CDR3. CDR3 coding DNA: TGCAGTGCTAGTGGGGGCAGGGGCCATAATGAAAAACTGTTTTTT. Translated, it gives CSASGGRGHNEKLFF.

The chain combines TRBV4-3 with TRBJ2-1; possible D gene TRBD2, 6 bases. CDR1 and CDR2 from the germline V gene are LGHNA and YSLEER. The CDR3 extends over 15 amino acids. V lost 0 bases, J lost 1 base, and 7 bases lay in between. CDR3 DNA: TGCGCCAGCAGCCAAGACAGCGGGTCCTACAATGAGCAGTTCTTC. Translating it yields CASSQDSGSYNEQFF.

This chain links TRBV10-3 with TRBJ2-2; 8 bases match TRBD2. CDR3 length: 16 residues. V was pared by 3 bases and J by 0 bases, with 3 bases of the junction left unmatched. From germline, CDR1 is ENHRY and CDR2 SYGVKD. In nucleotides, the CDR3 is TGTGCCATCAGTGAAGGACTAGCTGCGAACACCGGGGAGCTGTTTTTT. Protein sequence: CAISEGLAANTGELFF.

The chain carries TRBV19 and TRBJ1-5; 8 bases are shared with TRBD1. V lost 6 bases to trimming and J lost 4 bases; unmatched junction nucleotides: 2. Germline loops: CDR1 LNHDA, CDR2 SQIVND (reference sequence). The CDR3 is 13 residues long. Written as DNA, the CDR3 is TGTGCCAGTAGGGACAGGGAAAATCAGCCCCAGCATTTT. It is translated as CASRDRENQPQHF.

The genes are TRBV30 and TRBJ1-2; possibly TRBD1 for D (6 bases). The germline V gene has CDR1 GTSNPN and CDR2 SVGIG (reference sequence). Trimming pared 0 bases from V and 1 base from J, leaving 9 bases between. The CDR3 extends over 14 amino acids. The CDR3 nucleotides are TGTGCCTGGAGTGTACAGGGCAGTAACTATGGCTACACCTTC. Translated: CAWSVQGSNYGYTF. The variable domain in full, with the rest retrieved from reference TRBV30 and TRBJ1-2, is SQTIHQWPATLVQPVGSPLSLECTVEGTSNPNLYWYRQAAGRGLQLLFYSVGIGQISSEVPQNLSASRPQDRQFILSSKKLLLSDSGFYLCAWSVQGSNYGYTFGSGTRLTVV.

Written as DNA, the CDR3 is TGTGCCATCAAGGAGGGCACCGGGGAGCTGTTTTTT. Encoded protein: CAIKEGTGELFF. The chain carries TRBV10-3 and TRBJ2-2, with a possible D match to TRBD2 (6 bases). CDR3 length: 12 residues. Germline values: CDR1 ENHRY, CDR2 SYGVKD. Trimming shortened V by 7 bases and J by 4 bases, and 7 bases separated the two germline ends.

This chain connects TRBV5-1 to TRBJ1-1; D remains unclear. The CDR3 consists of 14 residues. The ends were cut back, 4 bases at V and 1 base at J, with 11 bases in the middle. The V gene's germline CDR1 is SGHRS and CDR2 YFSETQ. The DNA for the CDR3 is TGCGCCAGCAGCCCGTCACAGTCGAACACTGAAGCTTTCTTT. Protein sequence: CASSPSQSNTEAFF.

The V gene is TRBV4-1, the J gene TRBJ1-1; possible D gene TRBD1, 5 bases. CDR3 length equals 15 residues. Trimming left V 3 bases short and J 4 bases short, with 15 bases between. Germline V CDR1 and CDR2: MGHRA, YSYEKL. The CDR3 DNA is TGCGCCAGCAGCCACAGGGTTCGCAAGTTCACTGAAGCTTTCTTT. Its protein is CASSHRVRKFTEAFF.

This clone was recorded once. This chain connects TRBV28 to TRBJ2-2, with 7 bases lining up with TRBD1. The germline CDR1 and CDR2 sequences are MDHEN and SYDVKM. Unmatched junction bases numbered 6, after V lost 5 bases and J lost 3 bases. CDR3 length: 15 amino acids. The CDR3 reads CASSTTGHYTGELFF. In DNA, the CDR3 is TGTGCCAGCAGTACGACAGGGCACTACACCGGGGAGCTGTTTTTT.

This clone was observed once. V gene TRBV4-3 combines with J gene TRBJ2-2, with D perhaps matching TRBD2 (5 bases). Germline CDR1 reads LGHNA; CDR2 reads YSLEER. Trimming left V 3 bases short and J 1 base short, with 6 bases between. The CDR3 loop spans 14 amino acids. CDR3 loop: CASSHSGNTGELFF. The CDR3 coding sequence is TGCGCCAGCAGCCACAGCGGGAACACCGGGGAGCTGTTTTTT.

The genes are TRBV11-3 and TRBJ2-5, with a possible D match to TRBD2 (6 bases). V lost 1 base to trimming and J lost 1 base, with 10 bases between them. The CDR3 has 15 residues. CDR1 is SGHNT and CDR2 is YENEEA in the germline V gene. CDR3 sequence: CASSLGDGGQETQYF. The DNA for the CDR3 is TGTGCCAGCAGCTTAGGGGACGGGGGCCAAGAGACCCAGTACTTC.